In this sample, the clone carrying this T cell receptor beta chain turned up a few times. Its target is not known. The data were obtained in a study of Graves' ophthalmopathy and Graves' hyperthyroidism. Overall study results and limits: From stable hyperthyroidism, ophthalmopathy was separated by a 13-signature model with just over 85% sensitivity and around 79% specificity.

The TCR beta CDR3 regions underwent amplification from RNA transcripts. The first-round RT-PCR employed HTBI primers together with the Qiagen OneStep RT-PCR kit. A multiplex PCR was then performed as the second round. Each CDR3 protein is one row after TCRdb ran MiXCR on the multiplex PCR reads. The sample includes more than 1,000,000 distinct CDR3 sequences, 35% to 40% of them seen just once. Sequenced: peripheral blood or thyroid tissue (not recorded which). This TCR derives from an adult man with Graves' hyperthyroidism.

This CDR3 is CASSPQRELKTQYF. CDR3 DNA: TGTGCCAGTAGTCCTCAGCGGGAGCTAAAGACCCAGTACTTC. This chain uses TRBV19 with TRBJ2-5, with 8 nucleotides matching TRBD2. V was pared by 5 bases and J by 6 bases, with 8 bases of the junction left unmatched. This CDR3 is built from 14 residues. The germline CDR1 and CDR2 sequences are LNHDA and SQIVND (reference sequence).